These 10 T cell receptor beta chains share one sample of origin, sequenced in a study of blood T cells in healthy people across ages (dated by TCRdb to the mid-2010s). Library creation used 5' RACE. The data were produced on an Illumina HiSeq 2500. The second PCR ran for about 7 to 11 cycles and used a J-beta primer mix along with a sample-barcoded 5' primer. TCRdb redid the processing of the public reads, applying fastp at Q25 and MiXCR, and retained in-frame beta chains. All rows with the same CDR3 protein become a single entry with the most common DNA and genes. In this sample the table shows just over 1 million distinct CDR3 sequences, around 45% of which occur a single time. The top ten constitute 15% to 20% of the sample. The sequenced material came from blood. Receptors were obtained from a woman aged 55 to 70 in good health.

The chain carries TRBV5-5 and TRBJ2-1; tentatively, D is TRBD2 (5 bases). Germline values: CDR1 SGHKS, CDR2 YYEKEE (reference sequence). The CDR3 has 15 amino acids. V lost 2 bases, J lost 10 bases, and 19 bases lay in between. CDR3 sequence (DNA): TGTGCCAGCAGCTTTCGTCTAGCCCCGGATCGAGAGCAGTTCTTC. It translates to CASSFRLAPDREQFF.

J is TRBJ1-5 and V is TRBV24-1; D not resolved. This CDR3 region has 14 residues. In germline, CDR1 is KGHDR, CDR2 SFDVKD. The germline V and J ends were trimmed by 3 bases and 6 bases, with 11 bases remaining between them. The DNA of the CDR3 is TGTGCCACCAGTGATCCCTCCTTAGGTCAGCCCCAGCATTTT. Protein product: CATSDPSLGQPQHF.

This clonotype was seen many times. This chain joins TRBV4-1 and TRBJ1-4, with a weak D call TRBD1 (6 bases). The V gene lost 0 bases and the J gene lost 5 bases, with 16 bases spanning the gap. CDR1 is MGHRA and CDR2 is YSYEKL in the germline V gene. The CDR3 sequence is 17 residues long. The DNA for the CDR3 is TGCGCCAGCAGCCAAGATAGTGGACAGAACCCAAATGAAAAACTGTTTTTT. It yields the protein CASSQDSGQNPNEKLFF.

This clonotype has just one count. The genes are TRBV28 and TRBJ2-7; either TRBD1 or TRBD2 may fit D (6 bases each). There are 14 residues in the CDR3. Germline lookup yields CDR1 MDHEN and CDR2 SYDVKM. Trimming took off 7 bases at V and 0 bases at J, with 13 bases between the two ends. This chain's CDR3 is CASTGAMSSYEQYF. The CDR3 DNA follows: TGTGCCAGCACGGGGGCAATGAGCTCCTACGAGCAGTACTTC.

This clonotype has more than one count but fewer than ten. This sequence joins TRBV4-1 and TRBJ2-5, with 10 positions matching TRBD2. The CDR3 is 15 residues long. Germline V lookup: CDR1 MGHRA, CDR2 YSYEKL. The trim removed 1 base at V and 8 bases at J, leaving 7 bases unmatched. This CDR3 reads CASSQGLAGGGTQYF. CDR3 nucleotides: TGCGCCAGCAGCCAAGGACTAGCGGGCGGCGGTACCCAGTACTTC.

The chain employs TRBV10-3 and TRBJ2-3, with 10 bases that match TRBD1. CDR1 ENHRY and CDR2 SYGVKD come from the germline V gene. The CDR3 length is 12 residues. The J segment lost 14 bases and the V segment lost 2 bases, leaving 4 bases of the junction unmatched. The CDR3 DNA sequence: TGTGCCATCAGTGAGGGACAGGGGGGATCGTATTTT. Its translation: CAISEGQGGSYF.

The CDR3 reads CASSLGMNPSDEQYF. The CDR3, as DNA: TGCGCCAGCAGCTTGGGTATGAACCCCTCGGACGAGCAGTACTTC. The V and J genes are TRBV5-1 and TRBJ2-7; no clear D. Trimming pared 0 bases from V and 5 bases from J, leaving 15 bases between. Per germline, CDR1 SGHRS and CDR2 YFSETQ. This CDR3 is 15 amino acids long.

This clonotype turned up a few times. V usage is TRBV19 and J usage is TRBJ2-4; tentative D call: TRBD2 (6 bases). This CDR3 has 16 amino acids. V was cut by 7 bases and J by 5 bases, with 21 bases left in between. CDR1 LNHDA and CDR2 SQIVND come from the germline V gene (reference sequence). CDR3 sequence (DNA): TGTGCCAGTAACCCTTGGCATAGCGGCGCACAAAACATTCAGTACTTC. Translation gives CASNPWHSGAQNIQYF.

The V gene is TRBV7-2, the J gene TRBJ2-1; D is ambiguous. This CDR3 has 12 amino acids. Trimming pared 5 bases from V and 7 bases from J, leaving 9 bases between. The germline gives CDR1 SGHTA, CDR2 FQGNSA. DNA of the CDR3: TGTGCCAGCAGCAAATCTCTGAATGAGCAGTTCTTC. Translated: CASSKSLNEQFF.

The chain couples TRBV6-2 or TRBV6-3 to TRBJ2-4; TRBD2 matches 9 bases. This CDR3 spans 15 amino acids. From germline, CDR1 is MNHEY and CDR2 SVGEGT. V was pared by 7 bases and J by 3 bases, with 7 bases of the junction left unmatched. The DNA of the CDR3 is TGTGCCAGCACCCCCAGTAGCGGGGGCAAAAACATTCAGTACTTC. This encodes CASTPSSGGKNIQYF.